The 17 T cell receptor beta chains listed next were all sequenced from one sample in a study of OX40 agonist ivuxolimab in advanced cancers. Produced via immunoSEQ multiplex PCR; TCRdb's table is partial and in-frame only. The sample carries 92,000 or so clones, about 87% recorded once. Material: CD4+ or CD8+ T cells sorted from blood, obtained in a trial of the OX40 agonist ivuxolimab. Receptor source: an adult with an advanced solid tumor such as melanoma, head and neck, liver or kidney cancer.

This chain connects TRBV7-8 to TRBJ1-2; D gene unclear. This CDR3 contains 14 residues. CDR1 and CDR2 from the germline V gene are SGHVS and FQNEAQ. The ends were cut back, 1 base at V and 5 bases at J, with 11 bases in the middle. CDR3 sequence reads: CASSLDEAGYGYTF. In DNA form, the CDR3 reads TGTGCCAGCAGCTTAGACGAGGCTGGATATGGCTACACCTTC.

The genes are TRBV4-1 and TRBJ1-4, with no clear D. This CDR3 spans 16 amino acids. V lost 1 base and J 3 bases, leaving 12 bases between the germline ends. Germline CDR1 reads MGHRA; CDR2 reads YSYEKL. The CDR3 region has the DNA TGCGCCAGCAGCCAAGTGGTAGTCTCGGCTAATGAAAAACTGTTTTTT. Its translation: CASSQVVVSANEKLFF.

The chain uses TRBV30 and TRBJ1-2, with a possible D match to TRBD1 (5 bases). V lost 5 bases to trimming and J lost 1 base, with 11 bases between them. The length of the CDR3 is 13 residues. Germline values: CDR1 GTSNPN, CDR2 SVGIG (reference sequence). As DNA, the CDR3 is TGTGCCTGGGTTGGGGACGGTAACTATGGCTACACCTTC. Translated, it gives CAWVGDGNYGYTF.

This chain uses TRBV19 with TRBJ2-3, with unresolved D. The CDR3 contains 13 residues. The V end was cut by 3 bases, the J end by 12 bases, with 16 bases between. Germline V gene sequence: CDR1 LNHDA, CDR2 SQIVND (reference sequence). CDR3 region: CASSIPTGPRQYF. CDR3 sequence (DNA): TGTGCCAGTAGTATTCCCACCGGACCGCGTCAGTATTTT. The full variable domain, with the rest looked up from reference TRBV19 and TRBJ2-3, is DGGITQSPKYLFRKEGQNVTLSCEQNLNHDAMYWYRQDPGQGLRLIYYSQIVNDFQKGDIAEGYSVSREKKESFPLTVTSAQKNPTAFYLCASSIPTGPRQYFGPGTRLTVL.

V gene TRBV6-5 combines with J gene TRBJ1-4; D call uncertain. Germline loops: CDR1 MNHEY, CDR2 SVGAGI. The length of the CDR3 is 16 residues. The V gene lost 0 bases and the J gene lost 5 bases, with 13 bases spanning the gap. This chain's CDR3 is CASSYSEGGGNEKLFF. CDR3 bases: TGTGCCAGCAGTTACTCCGAAGGTGGAGGGAATGAAAAACTGTTTTTT.

This chain connects TRBV19 to TRBJ2-6, with D perhaps being TRBD1 or TRBD2 (5 bases each). CDR1 and CDR2 from the germline V gene are LNHDA and SQIVND (reference sequence). The CDR3 is 16 amino acids. The V end lost 3 bases, the J end lost 5 bases, and 14 bases lay between the germline ends. CDR3 in DNA: TGTGCCAGTAGTATTCTCGGGACCCATCGGGCCAACGTCCTGACTTTC. Its translation is CASSILGTHRANVLTF. The whole variable domain, filled in from reference TRBV19 and TRBJ2-6, reads DGGITQSPKYLFRKEGQNVTLSCEQNLNHDAMYWYRQDPGQGLRLIYYSQIVNDFQKGDIAEGYSVSREKKESFPLTVTSAQKNPTAFYLCASSILGTHRANVLTFGAGSRLTVL.

This clone was seen more than once but under ten times. The chain is built from TRBV30 and TRBJ2-7; D might be TRBD1 or TRBD2, each matching 5 bases. CDR1 is GTSNPN and CDR2 is SVGIG in the germline V gene (reference sequence). The V and J ends lost 5 bases and 6 bases respectively, with 23 bases between them. CDR3 size: 15 residues. CDR3 in amino acids: CAWQTGTASTPEQYF. CDR3 DNA: TGTGCCTGGCAGACGGGGACCGCCTCGACGCCCGAGCAGTACTTC.

About this clone itself: This sample also contains other DNA sequences that code for the same CDR3. DNA of the CDR3: TGTGCCAGCTCACCAGGGCAGGGGCTCTACGAGCAGTACTTC. This sequence encodes CASSPGQGLYEQYF. The chain has TRBV18 and TRBJ2-7; perhaps TRBD1 as D (6 bases). V lost 2 bases and J 3 bases, leaving 11 bases between the germline ends. Germline CDR1 KGHSH, CDR2 LQKENI. The CDR3 length is 14 residues.

This clone came up a few times. CDR3: CASRVAGQGSYEQYF. CDR3 bases: TGTGCCAGCAGAGTAGCGGGACAGGGTTCGTACGAGCAGTACTTC. The J gene is TRBJ2-7, the V gene TRBV6-5; D is perhaps TRBD1 (9 bases). CDR1 MNHEY and CDR2 SVGAGI come from the germline V gene. V lost 6 bases and J lost 4, with 19 bases in between. The CDR3 contains 15 residues.

This sequence joins TRBV6-1 and TRBJ2-1; 14 bases align to TRBD2. J gave up 8 bases and V 4 bases, and 4 bases lay outside the gene matches. The V gene's germline CDR1 is MNHNS and CDR2 SASEGT. This CDR3 spans 15 amino acids. The CDR3 reads CASSGGLAGVYEQFF. The CDR3 nucleotides are TGTGCCAGCAGTGGGGGACTAGCGGGAGTTTATGAGCAGTTCTTC.

In this sample, this clone turned up once. The V call is TRBV5-4, the J call TRBJ2-1; no reliable D call. The CDR3 has 15 residues. Trimming pared 5 bases from V and 0 bases from J, leaving 12 bases between. Per germline, CDR1 SGHNT and CDR2 YYREEE (reference sequence). CDR3 in amino acids: CASSQSANSYNEQFF. In DNA form, the CDR3 reads TGTGCCAGCAGTCAGTCAGCGAACTCCTACAATGAGCAGTTCTTC.

This clone was seen only a few times. The chain links TRBV6-1 to TRBJ1-1; D is unclear. The CDR3 has 15 amino acids. Germline loops: CDR1 MNHNS, CDR2 SASEGT. V dropped 0 bases and J dropped 6 bases, with 14 bases sitting between them. The CDR3 here is CASSEAASGWAEAFF. The CDR3 DNA is TGTGCCAGCAGTGAAGCGGCTTCCGGGTGGGCTGAAGCTTTCTTT.

This rearrangement joins TRBV15 to TRBJ2-1; D tentatively reads TRBD1 or TRBD2 (6 bases each). The CDR3 runs 16 residues. Per germline, CDR1 LNHNV and CDR2 YYDKDF (reference sequence). The germline V and J ends were trimmed by 0 bases and 9 bases, with 18 bases remaining between them. The CDR3 sequence is CATSREGGPKLLEQFF. The CDR3 bases are TGTGCCACCAGCAGAGAGGGGGGCCCCAAACTCCTTGAGCAGTTCTTC.

The chain is built from TRBV21-1 and TRBJ2-1; TRBD2 was called by the table and not checked on the DNA. TRBV21-1 is classified as a pseudogene. This CDR3 spans 21 amino acids. DNA of the CDR3: TGTGCCAGCAGCAATGGAGGAGGGGGGACTAGCGGGATCGGGACCTACAATGAGCAGTTCTTC. Protein: CASSNGGGGTSGIGTYNEQFF.

The chain is built from TRBV7-2 and TRBJ1-2; 8 nucleotides line up with TRBD1. The V segment lost 1 base and the J segment 5 bases; nucleotides outside the gene matches: 12. There are 17 residues in the CDR3. Germline CDR1 is SGHTA and CDR2 is FQGNSA. The CDR3 spells CASSLGGGQGASYGYTF. CDR3 DNA: TGTGCCAGCAGCTTAGGTGGGGGCCAGGGGGCTAGTTATGGCTACACCTTC.

The CDR3 loop is CASSPRTGKDQETQYF. CDR3 nucleotide sequence: TGTGCCAGCAGTCCCAGGACAGGGAAGGACCAAGAGACCCAGTACTTC. The chain combines TRBV28 with TRBJ2-5; 8 bases fit TRBD1. This CDR3 has 16 amino acids. The germline CDR1 and CDR2 sequences are MDHEN and SYDVKM. Germline trimming cut 5 bases from V and 0 bases from J; bases unmatched to any gene: 8. The variable domain in full, completed from reference TRBV28 and TRBJ2-5, reads DVKVTQSSRYLVKRTGEKVFLECVQDMDHENMFWYRQDPGLGLRLIYFSYDVKMKEKGDIPEGYSVSREKKERFSLILESASTNQTSMYLCASSPRTGKDQETQYFGPGTRLLVL.

V gene TRBV21-1 combines with J gene TRBJ2-7; the D segment call TRBD2 is taken from the table without a DNA check. TRBV21-1 is termed a pseudogene. There are 14 residues in the CDR3. CDR3 sequence: CAHLGGWPSYEQYF. The CDR3, as DNA: TGTGCCCACCTCGGCGGTTGGCCGTCCTACGAGCAGTACTTC.